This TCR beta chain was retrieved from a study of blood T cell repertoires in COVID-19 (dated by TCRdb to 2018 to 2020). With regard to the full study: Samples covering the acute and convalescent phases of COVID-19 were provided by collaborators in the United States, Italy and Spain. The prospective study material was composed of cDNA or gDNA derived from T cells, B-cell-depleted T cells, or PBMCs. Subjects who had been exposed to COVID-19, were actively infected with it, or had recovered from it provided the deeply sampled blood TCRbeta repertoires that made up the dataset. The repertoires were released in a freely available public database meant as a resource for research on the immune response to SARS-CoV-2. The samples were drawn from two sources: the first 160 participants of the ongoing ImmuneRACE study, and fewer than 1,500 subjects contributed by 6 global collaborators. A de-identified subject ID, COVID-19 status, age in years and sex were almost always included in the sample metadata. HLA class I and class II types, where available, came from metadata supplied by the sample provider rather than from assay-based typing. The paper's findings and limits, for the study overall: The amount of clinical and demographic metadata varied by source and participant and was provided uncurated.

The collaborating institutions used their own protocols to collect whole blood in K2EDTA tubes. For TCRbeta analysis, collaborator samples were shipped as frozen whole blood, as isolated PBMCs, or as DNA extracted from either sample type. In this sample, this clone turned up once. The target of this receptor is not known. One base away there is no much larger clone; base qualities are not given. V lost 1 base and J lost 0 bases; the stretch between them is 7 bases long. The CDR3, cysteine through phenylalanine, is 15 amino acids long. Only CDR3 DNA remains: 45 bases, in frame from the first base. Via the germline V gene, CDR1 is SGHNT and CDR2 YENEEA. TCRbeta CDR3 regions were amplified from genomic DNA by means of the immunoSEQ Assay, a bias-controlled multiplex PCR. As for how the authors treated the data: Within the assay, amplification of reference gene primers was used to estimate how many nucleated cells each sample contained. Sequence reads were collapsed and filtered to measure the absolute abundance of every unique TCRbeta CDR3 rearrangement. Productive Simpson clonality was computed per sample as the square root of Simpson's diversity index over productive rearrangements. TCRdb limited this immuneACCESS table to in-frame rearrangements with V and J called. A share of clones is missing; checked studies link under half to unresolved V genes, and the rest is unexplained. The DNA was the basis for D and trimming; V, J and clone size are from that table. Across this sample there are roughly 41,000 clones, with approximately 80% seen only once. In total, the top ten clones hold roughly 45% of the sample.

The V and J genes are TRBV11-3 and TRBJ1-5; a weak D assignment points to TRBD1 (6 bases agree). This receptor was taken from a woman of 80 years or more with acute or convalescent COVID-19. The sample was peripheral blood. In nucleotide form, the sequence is TGTGCCAGCAGCTTAGGAGGGGGTAGCAATCAGCCCCAGCATTTT. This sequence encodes CASSLGGGSNQPQHF.